The source of this T cell receptor beta chain is a study of CD8+ T cells in alopecia areata (dated by TCRdb to between 2017 and 2018). Turning to the overall study: The treated patients, all with moderate-to-severe alopecia areata, were enrolled in an open-label pilot trial of oral tofacitinib given at 5 to 10 mg twice daily. Patients received tofacitinib for 6 to 18 months and were then followed off drug for 6 months to check for delayed response and recurrence. Disease severity in treated patients was measured with the SALT score, which quantifies the percentage of affected scalp surface area. High-throughput TCRbeta sequencing was used to examine T cell clonal expansion in alopecia areata in both the C3H/HeJ mouse model and human patients. Scalp tissue and sorted CD4+ and CD8+ peripheral blood T cells from patchy and totalis/universalis alopecia areata patients and from healthy controls were covered by human TCRbeta sequencing. Tofacitinib-treated patients had biopsies at baseline and at 4 and 24 weeks of treatment, with a later scalp biopsy in several patients. Clonality in the scalp was compared among normal scalp (n=4), patchy alopecia areata scalp (n=8), and alopecia totalis/universalis scalp (n=8). The RNA source kit depended on sample type: the PAXgene miRNA kit for fixed scalp, the miRNeasy kit for PBMCs, and the RNeasy kit for mouse skin. TCRbeta CDR3 regions were amplified by immunoSEQ multiplex PCR with 35 Vbeta forward and 13 Jbeta reverse primers.

The sample's time point label, decoded: approximately 4 weeks on oral tofacitinib. The treatment or condition label here, explained by the study, means: oral pan-JAK inhibitor, 5-10 mg twice daily. Peripheral blood and lesional scalp punch biopsies were obtained from patients with alopecia areata. After PBMCs were isolated by density centrifugation and stained for CD3, CD4 and CD8, a FACSAria was used to sort CD4+ and CD8+ T cells. V is reduced by 6 bases and J by 1 base, leaving a spacing of 9 bases between them. Taken from the germline V gene, the CDR1 and CDR2 loops are ENHRY and SYGVKD. The CDR3 numbers 13 residues from cysteine through phenylalanine. The only DNA kept is the CDR3, 39 bases in frame from the first base. Library construction relied on the immunoSEQ multiplex PCR assay. RNA was extracted from all samples and reverse transcribed into cDNA, which served as template for TCR sequencing. First-strand cDNA was synthesized using SuperScript III with a 2:1 mix of oligo-dT and random hexamers. A synthetic immune receptor repertoire was used to gauge amplification bias, and whatever bias remained was removed computationally. The study's own analysis went as follows. After raw reads were preprocessed to remove errors, the CDR3 was defined following IMGT conventions as running from the conserved cysteine to phenylalanine. Clonality was calculated as 1 minus Shannon entropy normalized by log2 of the number of productive unique TCRs. Whether each scalp clone was CD4 or CD8 was inferred by checking scalp TCRbeta sequences against the CD4 and CD8 repertoires from sorted blood. This is the immuneACCESS table as TCRdb keeps it, with only in-frame sequences that have V and J called. A part of the clones is gone; compared with another copy, unresolved V genes explain less than half, and the rest is unexplained. V and J calls and clone size are those listed in that table; D and trimming were worked out from the DNA. Counted in this sample were more than 200,000 clones; 64% of them appeared once. Roughly 4.2% of the sample is in the top ten clones.

On this clone itself: Which antigen it targets is not known. Per-base quality was not reported, and no clone a single base away is much larger than it.

Results the study describes overall, beyond this receptor: Compared with mice, TCR sequences shared between patients were less clear, possibly partly because of HLA diversity across the patient population. Because the treated cohort was small and included a single nonresponder, larger studies are needed to assess links between baseline CD8+ expansion and response. Many expanded lesional clones were found to persist in scalp and blood during tofacitinib treatment, and relapse after treatment cessation may be partly explained by this persistence. Unlike mouse skin, where gammadelta T cells dominate, normal human skin contains resident alphabeta T cells that get sequenced too, which complicates analysis of the scalp TCR repertoire. Higher clonality and more expanded CD8+ clones were observed in lesional scalp than in normal scalp, particularly in alopecia totalis/universalis, a finding suggestive of antigenic drive. Tofacitinib significantly lowered scalp clonality and the number of expanded CD8+ clones among the top 100 scalp clones.

The source of this sequence is a human donor with alopecia areata. The rearranged segments are TRBV10-3 and TRBJ1-1; TRBD1 might be the D gene, on 5 matching bases. The source material was CD4+ T cells sorted from blood, sampled at week 4, from a patient treated with tofacitinib. The CDR3 reads as follows: CAIRGTENTEAFF. The bases read TGTGCCATCAGGGGGACGGAGAACACTGAAGCTTTCTTT.